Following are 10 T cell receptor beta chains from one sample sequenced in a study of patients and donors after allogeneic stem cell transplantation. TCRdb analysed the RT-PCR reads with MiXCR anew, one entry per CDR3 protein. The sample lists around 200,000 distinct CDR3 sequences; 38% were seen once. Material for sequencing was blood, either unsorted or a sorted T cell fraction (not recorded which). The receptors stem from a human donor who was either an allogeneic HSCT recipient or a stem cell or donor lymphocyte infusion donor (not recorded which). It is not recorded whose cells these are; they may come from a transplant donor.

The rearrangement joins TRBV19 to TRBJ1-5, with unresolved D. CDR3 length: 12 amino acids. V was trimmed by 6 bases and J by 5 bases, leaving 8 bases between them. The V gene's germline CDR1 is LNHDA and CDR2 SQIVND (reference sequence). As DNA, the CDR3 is TGTGCCAGTAGGGCAGATTATCAGCCCCAGCATTTT. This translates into CASRADYQPQHF.

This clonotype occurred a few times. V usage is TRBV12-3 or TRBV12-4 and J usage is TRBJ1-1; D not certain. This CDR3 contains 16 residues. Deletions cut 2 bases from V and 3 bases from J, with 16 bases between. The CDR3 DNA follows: TGTGCCAGCAGTTTAAGAATTCGGGCACGGCACACTGAAGCTTTCTTT. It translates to CASSLRIRARHTEAFF.

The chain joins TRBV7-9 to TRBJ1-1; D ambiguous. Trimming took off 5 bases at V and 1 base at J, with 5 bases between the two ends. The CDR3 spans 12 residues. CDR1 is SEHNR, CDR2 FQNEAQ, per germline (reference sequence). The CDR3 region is CASSATNTEAFF. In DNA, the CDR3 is TGTGCCAGCAGCGCAACGAACACTGAAGCTTTCTTT.

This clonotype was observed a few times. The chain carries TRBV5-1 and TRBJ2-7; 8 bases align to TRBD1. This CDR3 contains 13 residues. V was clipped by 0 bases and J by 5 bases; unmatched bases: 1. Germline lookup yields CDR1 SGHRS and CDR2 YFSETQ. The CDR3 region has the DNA TGCGCCAGCAGCTTGGACAGGGGGAACGAGCAGTACTTC. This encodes CASSLDRGNEQYF. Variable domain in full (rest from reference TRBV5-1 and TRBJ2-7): KAGVTQTPRYLIKTRGQQVTLSCSPISGHRSVSWYQQTPGQGLQFLFEYFSETQRNKGNFPGRFSGRQFSNSRSEMNVSTLELGDSALYLCASSLDRGNEQYFGPGTRLTVT.

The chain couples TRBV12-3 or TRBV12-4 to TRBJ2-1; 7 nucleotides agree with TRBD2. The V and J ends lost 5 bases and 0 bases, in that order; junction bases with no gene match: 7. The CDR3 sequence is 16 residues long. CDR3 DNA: TGTGCCAGCAGTGGCCTCGGCGGGAGCTCCTACAATGAGCAGTTCTTC. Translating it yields CASSGLGGSSYNEQFF.

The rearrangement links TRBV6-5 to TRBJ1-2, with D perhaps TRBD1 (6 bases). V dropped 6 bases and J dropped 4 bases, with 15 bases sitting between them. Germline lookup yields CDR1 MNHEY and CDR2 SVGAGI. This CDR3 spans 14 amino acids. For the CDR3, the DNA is TGTGCCAGCAGCCTAAACGCAGGGGTCTATGGCTACACCTTC. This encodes CASSLNAGVYGYTF.

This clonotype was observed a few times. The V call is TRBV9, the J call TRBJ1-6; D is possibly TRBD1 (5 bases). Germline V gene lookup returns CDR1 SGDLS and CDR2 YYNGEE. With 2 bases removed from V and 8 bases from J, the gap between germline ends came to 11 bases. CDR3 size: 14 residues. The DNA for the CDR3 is TGTGCCAGCAGCGTGCGACAGACGGATTCACCCCTCCACTTT. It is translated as CASSVRQTDSPLHF.

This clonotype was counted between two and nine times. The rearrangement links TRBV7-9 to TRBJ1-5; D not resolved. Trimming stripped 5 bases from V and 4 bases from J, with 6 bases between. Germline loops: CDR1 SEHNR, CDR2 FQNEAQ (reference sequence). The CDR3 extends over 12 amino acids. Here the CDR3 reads CASSARNQPQHF. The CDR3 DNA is TGTGCCAGCAGCGCTAGGAATCAGCCCCAGCATTTT.

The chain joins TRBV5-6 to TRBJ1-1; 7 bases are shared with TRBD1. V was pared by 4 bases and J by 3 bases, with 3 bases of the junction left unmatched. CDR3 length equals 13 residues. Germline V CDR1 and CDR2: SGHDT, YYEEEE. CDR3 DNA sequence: TGTGCCAGCAGCATCGACAGGGACACTGAAGCTTTCTTT. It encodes CASSIDRDTEAFF.

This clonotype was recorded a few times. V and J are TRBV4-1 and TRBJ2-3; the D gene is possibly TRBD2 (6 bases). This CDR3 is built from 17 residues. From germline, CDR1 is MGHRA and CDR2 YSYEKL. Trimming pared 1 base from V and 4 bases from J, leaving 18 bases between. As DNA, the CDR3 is TGCGCCAGCAGCCAAGTTGGGAGGTCCAGGGCTGCAGATACGCAGTATTTT. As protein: CASSQVGRSRAADTQYF.